These 8 T cell receptor beta chains were all obtained from the same sample, sequenced in a study of blood T cell repertoires in COVID-19. Only in-frame clones appear in the TCRdb table, and some are missing; sequencing was by immunoSEQ multiplex PCR. The table lists 250,000 or so clones, under 85% of them singletons. Sequences were obtained from peripheral blood. These receptors all stem from a man aged 25-40 years who had recovered from COVID-19.

This clone was counted only a few times. The chain links TRBV6-5 to TRBJ2-4, with TRBD2 identical over 8 bases. V lost 7 bases to trimming and J lost 4 bases; unmatched junction nucleotides: 6. The CDR3 length is 14 residues. Germline CDR1 and CDR2: MNHEY and SVGAGI. CDR3 sequence: CASTLRGGKNIQYF. Here the CDR3 DNA reads TGTGCCAGCACCCTTCGCGGGGGGAAAAACATTCAGTACTTC.

The rearrangement links TRBV27 to TRBJ1-5, with 12 nucleotides matching TRBD1. The CDR3 length is 17 residues. Germline lookup yields CDR1 MNHEY and CDR2 SMNVEV (reference sequence). V was clipped by 5 bases and J by 2 bases; unmatched bases: 7. The CDR3 protein is CASSGGQGAGGNQPQHF. CDR3 coding DNA: TGTGCCAGCAGTGGGGGACAGGGGGCTGGGGGCAATCAGCCCCAGCATTTT.

The CDR3 DNA reads TGTGCCAGCCAGAACCCGGGACAGGGTGCGTACGAGCAGTACTTC. Protein product: CASQNPGQGAYEQYF. This chain connects TRBV6-5 to TRBJ2-7; TRBD1 agrees at 9 bases. There are 15 residues in the CDR3. V lost 8 bases and J lost 4; bases outside the gene matches: 12. CDR1 MNHEY and CDR2 SVGAGI come from the germline V gene.

The V call is TRBV9, the J call TRBJ2-3, with a tentative D call TRBD2 (6 bases). The CDR3 covers 17 residues. Per the germline V gene, CDR1 is SGDLS and CDR2 is YYNGEE. Trimming took 0 bases from V and 7 from J, leaving 21 bases between them. The CDR3 DNA reads as TGTGCCAGCAGCGTAGGAGCCGGGACTGGAAGTACTAATACGCAGTATTTT. Translation: CASSVGAGTGSTNTQYF.

This rearrangement joins TRBV7-9 to TRBJ2-5, with D perhaps matching TRBD2 (5 bases). Germline V gives CDR1 SEHNR, CDR2 FQNEAQ (reference sequence). The CDR3 contains 15 residues. Trimming pared 1 base from V and 2 bases from J, leaving 11 bases between. The CDR3 reads CASSLVASSQETQYF. Written as DNA, the CDR3 is TGTGCCAGCAGCTTAGTGGCTAGCAGTCAAGAGACCCAGTACTTC.

CDR3 DNA: TGTGCCAGTAAATCCTCGACTTCCCCCACAGATACGCAGTATTTT. Translation: CASKSSTSPTDTQYF. The chain couples TRBV19 to TRBJ2-3; D is unclear. V lost 7 bases and J 2 bases, leaving 16 bases between the germline ends. There are 15 residues in the CDR3. From germline, CDR1 is LNHDA and CDR2 SQIVND (reference sequence). The full variable domain, completed using reference TRBV19 and TRBJ2-3, is DGGITQSPKYLFRKEGQNVTLSCEQNLNHDAMYWYRQDPGQGLRLIYYSQIVNDFQKGDIAEGYSVSREKKESFPLTVTSAQKNPTAFYLCASKSSTSPTDTQYFGPGTRLTVL.

The V gene is TRBV19, the J gene TRBJ1-1; maybe TRBD1 (6 bases). Looked up from germline, CDR1 is LNHDA and CDR2 is SQIVND (reference sequence). The CDR3 loop spans 12 amino acids. V was clipped by 9 bases and J by 0 bases, with 8 bases between them. CDR3 sequence (DNA): TGTGCCAGCGGACAGTTGAACACTGAAGCTTTCTTT. It codes for CASGQLNTEAFF.

The rearrangement links TRBV3-1 (or the pseudogene TRBV3-2) to TRBJ1-1, with D perhaps TRBD1 (6 bases). V was cut by 6 bases and J by 1 base, with 12 bases left in between. The CDR3 has 14 residues. Per germline, CDR1 LGHDT and CDR2 YNNKEL (reference sequence). In DNA, the CDR3 is TGTGCCAGCAGACATGGACAGCGGAACACTGAAGCTTTCTTT. It specifies CASRHGQRNTEAFF.